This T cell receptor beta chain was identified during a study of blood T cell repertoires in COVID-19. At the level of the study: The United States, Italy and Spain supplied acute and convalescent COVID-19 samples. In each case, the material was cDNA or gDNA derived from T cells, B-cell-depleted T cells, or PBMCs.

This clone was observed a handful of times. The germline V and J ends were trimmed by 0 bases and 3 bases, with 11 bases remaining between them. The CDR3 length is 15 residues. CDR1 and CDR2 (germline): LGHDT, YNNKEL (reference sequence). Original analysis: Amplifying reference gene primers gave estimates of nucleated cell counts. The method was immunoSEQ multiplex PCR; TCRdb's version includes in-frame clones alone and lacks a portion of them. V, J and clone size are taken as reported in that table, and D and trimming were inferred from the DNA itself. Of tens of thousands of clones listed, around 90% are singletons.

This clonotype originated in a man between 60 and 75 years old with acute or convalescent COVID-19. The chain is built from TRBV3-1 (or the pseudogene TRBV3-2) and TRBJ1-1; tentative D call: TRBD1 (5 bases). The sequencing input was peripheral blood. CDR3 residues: CASSQDPGGYTEAFF. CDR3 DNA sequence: TGTGCCAGCAGCCAAGATCCGGGGGGGTACACTGAAGCTTTCTTT.